Each of the 27 T cell receptor beta chains below was sequenced from the same sample in a study of Graves' ophthalmopathy and Graves' hyperthyroidism (dated by TCRdb to 2016 to 2018). Reads for this sample came from an Illumina HiSeq 2000. For repertoire sequencing, the TCR beta CDR3 regions were amplified from RNA transcripts. HTBI primers and the Qiagen OneStep RT-PCR kit were used in a first-round RT-PCR, which was followed by a second-round multiplex PCR, size selection and purification. The raw public data were reprocessed by TCRdb itself: fastp quality trimming at Q25, MiXCR clonotype calling, in-frame beta chains only. Rows are unified per CDR3 protein, each entry keeping the most common DNA and genes. The sample has 300,000 to 400,000 distinct CDR3 sequences on record, roughly 15% of them singletons. Roughly 12% of the sample belongs to the ten largest clones. What was sequenced was peripheral blood. The receptors derive from an adult man with Graves' ophthalmopathy.

This clonotype was picked up many times. The chain combines TRBV6-1 with TRBJ2-5; D is perhaps TRBD1 (5 bases). The CDR3 spans 13 residues. Germline V gene data show CDR1 as MNHNS and CDR2 as SASEGT. Trimming left V 8 bases short and J 3 bases short, with 13 bases between. The CDR3 reads CASLKDIKETQYF. CDR3 in DNA: TGTGCCAGCCTCAAGGACATAAAAGAGACCCAGTACTTC.

The chain joins TRBV12-3 or TRBV12-4 to TRBJ2-7; D gene uncertain. This CDR3 spans 14 amino acids. The V end lost 2 bases, the J end lost 2 bases, and 10 bases lay between the germline ends. CDR3 residues: CASSLRAVAYEQYF. Here the CDR3 DNA reads TGTGCCAGCAGTTTAAGGGCCGTCGCCTACGAGCAGTACTTC.

This clonotype showed up many times. The V gene is TRBV5-1, the J gene TRBJ2-5; a possible D gene is TRBD1 (6 bases). The CDR3 length is 14 residues. Trimming pared 4 bases from V and 0 bases from J, leaving 10 bases between. Germline V gene sequence: CDR1 SGHRS, CDR2 YFSETQ. CDR3: CASSPRDNQETQYF. CDR3 coding DNA: TGCGCCAGCAGCCCGAGGGACAACCAAGAGACCCAGTACTTC.

This clonotype has ten or more counts. V and J are TRBV12-3 or TRBV12-4 and TRBJ2-4; TRBD1 matches 8 bases. This CDR3 spans 18 amino acids. Trimming took 5 bases from V and 0 from J; bases not matched to a gene: 12. The CDR3, as DNA: TGTGCCAGCAGTAATCGGACAGGGCGGGATAGAGCCAAAAACATTCAGTACTTC. Residues: CASSNRTGRDRAKNIQYF.

This clonotype was recorded many times. V usage is TRBV5-1 and J usage is TRBJ2-7, with 10 positions matching TRBD1. Per the germline V gene, CDR1 is SGHRS and CDR2 is YFSETQ. This CDR3 spans 15 amino acids. The J segment lost 2 bases and the V segment lost 1 base, leaving 3 bases of the junction unmatched. For the CDR3, the DNA is TGCGCCAGCAGCTTGTCCGGGACAGGGGCCTACGAGCAGTACTTC. This translates into CASSLSGTGAYEQYF.

This clonotype was picked up many times. The chain is built from TRBV6-1 and TRBJ1-2; D unclear. Germline CDR1 MNHNS, CDR2 SASEGT. Deletions cut 7 bases from V and 3 bases from J, with 9 bases between. The CDR3 contains 12 residues. CDR3 sequence (DNA): TGTGCCAGCATCGGTTACGACTATGGCTACACCTTC. Translating gives CASIGYDYGYTF.

This clonotype has a count of ten or more. The chain joins TRBV4-1 to TRBJ1-6, with D possibly matching TRBD1 (6 bases). V lost 0 bases, J lost 10 bases, and 10 bases lay in between. Germline loops: CDR1 MGHRA, CDR2 YSYEKL. The CDR3 has 14 residues. The DNA for the CDR3 is TGCGCCAGCAGCCAAGACAGGGGAGGCTCACCCCTCCACTTT. Translation: CASSQDRGGSPLHF.

Written as DNA, the CDR3 is TGTGCCAGCAGCCCCAGCGGGACAGTGGGAGAGACCCAGTACTTC. Its translation is CASSPSGTVGETQYF. The V gene is TRBV7-2, the J gene TRBJ2-5; D possibly matches TRBD1 or TRBD2 (7 bases each). Germline CDR1 SGHTA, CDR2 FQGNSA. The V end lost 5 bases, the J end lost 4 bases, and 17 bases lay between the germline ends. The CDR3 consists of 15 residues.

This clonotype was detected only a few times. V usage is TRBV5-1 and J usage is TRBJ1-1; D is possibly TRBD1 (6 bases). The ends were cut back, 0 bases at V and 4 bases at J, with 19 bases in the middle. The CDR3 length is 17 residues. Germline CDR1 reads SGHRS; CDR2 reads YFSETQ. The CDR3 DNA reads as TGCGCCAGCAGCTTGGACGGCTTTGGGGGGCAAGGCACTGAAGCTTTCTTT. It encodes CASSLDGFGGQGTEAFF.

This clonotype appeared many times. The gene calls are TRBV6-5 and TRBJ2-7; no firm D call. Trimming left V 5 bases short and J 5 bases short, with 13 bases between. The CDR3 contains 13 residues. The V gene's germline CDR1 is MNHEY and CDR2 SVGAGI. CDR3 in amino acids: CASSLVPGDEQYF. The DNA for the CDR3 is TGTGCCAGCAGTCTGGTTCCGGGTGACGAGCAGTACTTC.

This clonotype was counted once. The CDR3 DNA is TGTGCCTGGAGCCTAGGATATTCTCAGCCCCAGCATTTT. It yields the protein CAWSLGYSQPQHF. The chain recombines TRBV30 with TRBJ1-5; D gene unclear. V dropped 3 bases and J dropped 6 bases, with 12 bases sitting between them. Germline values: CDR1 GTSNPN, CDR2 SVGIG (reference sequence). The CDR3 is 13 amino acids. The complete variable domain, with remaining parts taken from reference TRBV30 and TRBJ1-5, reads SQTIHQWPATLVQPVGSPLSLECTVEGTSNPNLYWYRQAAGRGLQLLFYSVGIGQISSEVPQNLSASRPQDRQFILSSKKLLLSDSGFYLCAWSLGYSQPQHFGDGTRLSIL.

The rearrangement uses TRBV6-2 or TRBV6-3 and TRBJ2-2; D gene uncertain. The CDR3 has 12 amino acids. Germline CDR1 reads MNHEY; CDR2 reads SVGEGT. Trimming stripped 9 bases from V and 4 bases from J, with 9 bases between. The CDR3 region has the DNA TGTGCCAGTTATAGTTCCACCGGGGAGCTGTTTTTT. Residues: CASYSSTGELFF.

The gene calls are TRBV6-1 and TRBJ2-2, with D possibly TRBD2 on 5 matching bases. The V and J ends lost 8 bases and 6 bases respectively, with 16 bases between them. The germline gives CDR1 MNHNS, CDR2 SASEGT. The CDR3 sequence is 14 residues long. Here the CDR3 DNA reads TGTGCCAGCCTCGAGGACTTTCGCCCCGGGGAGCTGTTTTTT. Translated, it gives CASLEDFRPGELFF.

This clonotype was recorded at least ten times. The chain joins TRBV10-3 to TRBJ1-2, with 8 bases lining up with TRBD1. The J segment lost 6 bases and the V segment lost 7 bases, leaving 13 bases of the junction unmatched. This CDR3 comprises 15 residues. Germline CDR1 and CDR2: ENHRY and SYGVKD. In nucleotides, the CDR3 is TGTGCCATCAATACCCCTGCCGGACAGGGTGATGGCTACACCTTC. Translated, it gives CAINTPAGQGDGYTF.

This clonotype was counted ten times or more. This sequence joins TRBV4-1 and TRBJ1-2, with a possible D match to TRBD1 (5 bases). The CDR3 is 14 amino acids. V was pared by 3 bases and J by 1 base, with 9 bases between. Germline V gives CDR1 MGHRA, CDR2 YSYEKL. The CDR3: CASSQGGGNYGYTF. CDR3 DNA sequence: TGCGCCAGCAGCCAGGGGGGTGGTAACTATGGCTACACCTTC.

This clonotype occurred many times. The chain uses TRBV5-6 and TRBJ2-5; 10 positions match TRBD1. This CDR3 comprises 16 residues. V lost 4 bases to trimming and J lost 2 bases; unmatched junction nucleotides: 8. Germline CDR1 and CDR2: SGHDT and YYEEEE. CDR3 protein: CASSPRRTGGQETQYF. CDR3 DNA sequence: TGTGCCAGCAGCCCCCGACGGACAGGGGGGCAAGAGACCCAGTACTTC.

About this clonotype: The junction shows a germline mismatch at one end, possibly a read error. For the CDR3, the DNA is TGTGCCAGCAACCTAACAGGGGATGGCTACATCTTC. This gives the protein CASNLTGDGYIF. The J gene is TRBJ1-2, the V gene TRBV12-3 or TRBV12-4; 7 bases align to TRBD1. CDR3 length: 12 residues.

This clonotype was counted ten times or more. The gene calls are TRBV28 and TRBJ1-2, with D possibly being TRBD1 (6 bases). Looked up from germline, CDR1 is MDHEN and CDR2 is SYDVKM. The length of the CDR3 is 15 residues. V lost 5 bases and J 7 bases, leaving 20 bases between the germline ends. The CDR3 sequence: CASSLVGQGWRGYTF. CDR3 nucleotides: TGTGCCAGCAGTCTAGTAGGGCAGGGGTGGCGTGGCTACACCTTC.

Ten or more counts support this clonotype. This chain links TRBV30 with TRBJ2-7; 9 bases line up with TRBD2. V lost 5 bases, J lost 6 bases, and 11 bases stayed unmatched. Per germline, CDR1 GTSNPN and CDR2 SVGIG (reference sequence). CDR3 length: 14 residues. In DNA form, the CDR3 reads TGTGCCTGGGAGAAGCGGGAGGCCGTCTCCGAGCAGTACTTC. Translated: CAWEKREAVSEQYF.

There are many counts of this clonotype. J is TRBJ1-2 and V is TRBV19; weak D call: TRBD1 (5 bases). Germline CDR1 LNHDA, CDR2 SQIVND (reference sequence). This CDR3 contains 14 residues. Trimming stripped 3 bases from V and 7 bases from J, with 15 bases between. CDR3 region: CASSIEGTFGGYTF. The CDR3 DNA reads as TGTGCCAGTAGTATTGAGGGGACCTTTGGTGGCTACACCTTC.

There are many counts of this clonotype. V usage is TRBV2 and J usage is TRBJ2-5; unclear D gene. Trimming stripped 6 bases from V and 5 bases from J, with 19 bases between. CDR1 SNHLY and CDR2 FYNNEI come from the germline V gene. CDR3 length: 15 residues. The CDR3 protein is CASRRTLGVGETQYF. DNA of the CDR3: TGTGCCAGCAGGAGAACCCTTGGGGTGGGGGAGACCCAGTACTTC.

This clonotype has ten or more counts. J is TRBJ2-7 and V is TRBV20-1; 13 bases agree with TRBD2. Trimming took 3 bases from V and 4 from J; bases not matched to a gene: 15. This CDR3 region has 18 residues. Germline V CDR1 and CDR2: DFQATT, SNEGSKA (reference sequence). CDR3 nucleotide sequence: TGCAGTGCTAGCCGGCGAGGGACTAGCGGGAATAGGGTGTACGAGCAGTACTTC. Translated: CSASRRGTSGNRVYEQYF.

This clonotype came up many times. The chain couples TRBV30 to TRBJ1-5; D not certain. Trimming pared 6 bases from V and 1 base from J, leaving 16 bases between. The CDR3 sequence is 15 residues long. CDR1 is GTSNPN and CDR2 is SVGIG in the germline V gene (reference sequence). The CDR3 reads CACNLGGGSNQPQHF. In DNA, the CDR3 is TGTGCCTGCAATCTTGGCGGAGGGAGCAATCAGCCCCAGCATTTT.

This clonotype was found many times. The CDR3 region has the DNA TGTGCCTGGAGTGTATACGGAAAAGGCGGCTACACCTTC. Its protein product is CAWSVYGKGGYTF. The chain has TRBV30 and TRBJ1-2; D unclear. The CDR3 extends over 13 amino acids. CDR1 is GTSNPN, CDR2 SVGIG, per germline (reference sequence). Trimming pared 0 bases from V and 8 bases from J, leaving 13 bases between.

The V call is TRBV12-3 or TRBV12-4, the J call TRBJ1-2; 9 nucleotides match TRBD1. This CDR3 has 13 amino acids. V dropped 5 bases and J dropped 8; count of bases not matched to a gene: 6. The CDR3, as DNA: TGTGCCAGCAGTCCAACAGGGGGCGGGGGCTACACCTTC. This translates into CASSPTGGGGYTF.

This clonotype was detected ten times or more. V gene TRBV5-1 combines with J gene TRBJ1-6, with D possibly being TRBD1 (6 bases). Germline CDR1 and CDR2: SGHRS and YFSETQ. This CDR3 comprises 14 residues. Trimming stripped 4 bases from V and 6 bases from J, with 11 bases between. The CDR3 loop reads CASSPRTANSPLHF. In nucleotides, the CDR3 is TGCGCCAGCAGCCCCCGGACAGCTAATTCACCCCTCCACTTT.

Ten or more counts support this clonotype. The chain carries TRBV6-1 and TRBJ1-2, with a possible D match to TRBD1 (5 bases). V was trimmed by 8 bases and J by 7 bases, leaving 17 bases between them. The germline gives CDR1 MNHNS, CDR2 SASEGT. The CDR3 totals 13 residues. The CDR3: CASWGRLSFGYTF. CDR3 DNA: TGTGCCAGCTGGGGCAGGCTCTCTTTTGGCTACACCTTC.